This T cell receptor beta chain was documented in a study of human T cells and chemical hapten exposure. Study overall: Alopecia areata, totalis or universalis was found in mostly female patients.

This clonotype was picked up a small number of times. The time point denotes: patch test 3, about 24 weeks after DPC sensitization. As to treatment: therapeutic diphenylcyclopropenone sensitization with weekly scalp DPC. From the RACE reads, TCRdb called clonotypes with MiXCR, one entry per CDR3 protein. This repertoire shows some 64,000 distinct CDR3 sequences, roughly 11% found once; its top ten account for less than 2.5%. Specimen: whole blood, collected in connection with sensitization to the hapten diphenylcyclopropenone (DPC). The origin of this receptor is a woman aged 25-40 years with alopecia areata. Some clones in this sample may be carry-over from other donors' samples.

The CDR3 sequence: CASSMTESNEQFF. The CDR3 DNA reads TGTGCCAGCTCCATGACCGAGAGCAATGAGCAGTTCTTC. V and J are TRBV18 and TRBJ2-1, with no clear D. Germline assignment: CDR1 KGHSH and CDR2 LQKENI. V lost 6 bases to trimming and J lost 6 bases, with 12 bases between them. The CDR3 is 13 residues long. The variable domain in full, completed from reference TRBV18 and TRBJ2-1, reads NAGVMQNPRHLVRRRGQEARLRCSPMKGHSHVYWYRQLPEEGLKFMVYLQKENIIDESGMPKERFSAEFPKEGPSILRIQQVVRGDSAAYFCASSMTESNEQFFGPGTRLTVL.